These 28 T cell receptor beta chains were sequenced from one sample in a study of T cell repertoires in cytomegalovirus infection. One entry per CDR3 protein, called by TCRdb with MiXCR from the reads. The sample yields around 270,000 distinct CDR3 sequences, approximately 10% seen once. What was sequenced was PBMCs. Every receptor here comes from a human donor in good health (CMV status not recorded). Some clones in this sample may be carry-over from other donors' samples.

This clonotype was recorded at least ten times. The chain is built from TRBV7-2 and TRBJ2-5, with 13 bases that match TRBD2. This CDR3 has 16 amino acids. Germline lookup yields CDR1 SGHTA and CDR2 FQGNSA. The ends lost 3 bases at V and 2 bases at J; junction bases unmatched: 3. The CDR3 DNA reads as TGTGCCAGCAGCTTGCCGGGACTAGCGGGACAAGAGACCCAGTACTTC. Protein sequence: CASSLPGLAGQETQYF.

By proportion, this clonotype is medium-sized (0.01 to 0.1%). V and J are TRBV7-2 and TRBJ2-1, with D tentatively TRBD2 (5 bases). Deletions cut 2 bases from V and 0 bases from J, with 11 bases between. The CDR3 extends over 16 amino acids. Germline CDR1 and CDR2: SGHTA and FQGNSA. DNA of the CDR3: TGTGCCAGCAGCTTAATTGGGGAGAGCTCCTACAATGAGCAGTTCTTC. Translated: CASSLIGESSYNEQFF.

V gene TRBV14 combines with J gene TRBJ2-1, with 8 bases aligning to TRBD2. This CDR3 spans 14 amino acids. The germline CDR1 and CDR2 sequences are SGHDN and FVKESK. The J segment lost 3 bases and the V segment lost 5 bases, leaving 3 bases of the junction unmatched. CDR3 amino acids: CASSSGSIYNEQFF. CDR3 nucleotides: TGTGCCAGCAGCAGCGGGAGTATCTACAATGAGCAGTTCTTC.

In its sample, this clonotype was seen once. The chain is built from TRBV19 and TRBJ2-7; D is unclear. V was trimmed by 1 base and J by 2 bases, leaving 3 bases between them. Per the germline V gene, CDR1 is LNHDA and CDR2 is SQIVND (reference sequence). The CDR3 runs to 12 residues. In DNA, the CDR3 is TGTGCCAGTAGTATAGGACCCTACGAGCAGTACTTC. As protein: CASSIGPYEQYF.

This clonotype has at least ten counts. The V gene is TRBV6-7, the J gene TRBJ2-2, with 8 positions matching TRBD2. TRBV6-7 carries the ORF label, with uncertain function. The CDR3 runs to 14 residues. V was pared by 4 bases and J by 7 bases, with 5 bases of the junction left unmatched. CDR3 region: CASSSIAGIGELFF. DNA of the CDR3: TGTGCCAGCAGTTCCATAGCGGGGATCGGGGAGCTGTTTTTT.

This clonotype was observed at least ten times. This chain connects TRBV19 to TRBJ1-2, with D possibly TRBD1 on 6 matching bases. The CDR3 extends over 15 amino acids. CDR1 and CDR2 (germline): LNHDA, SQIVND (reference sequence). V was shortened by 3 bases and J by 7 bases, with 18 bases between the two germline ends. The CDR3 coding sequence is TGTGCCAGTAGTATCCCCCAGCACAGGGCTGGTGGCTACACCTTC. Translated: CASSIPQHRAGGYTF.

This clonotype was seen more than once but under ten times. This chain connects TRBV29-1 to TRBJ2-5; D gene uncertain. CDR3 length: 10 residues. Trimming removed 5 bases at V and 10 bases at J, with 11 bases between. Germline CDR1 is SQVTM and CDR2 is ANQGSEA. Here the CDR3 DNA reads TGCAGCGTTTGGTCCCCGTACCAGTACTTC. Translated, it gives CSVWSPYQYF.

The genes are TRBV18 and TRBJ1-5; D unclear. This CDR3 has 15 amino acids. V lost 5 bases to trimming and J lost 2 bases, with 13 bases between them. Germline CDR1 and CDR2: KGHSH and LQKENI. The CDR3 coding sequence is TGTGCCAGCTCAAAGGAGGCAGGCGGCAATCAGCCCCAGCATTTT. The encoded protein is CASSKEAGGNQPQHF.

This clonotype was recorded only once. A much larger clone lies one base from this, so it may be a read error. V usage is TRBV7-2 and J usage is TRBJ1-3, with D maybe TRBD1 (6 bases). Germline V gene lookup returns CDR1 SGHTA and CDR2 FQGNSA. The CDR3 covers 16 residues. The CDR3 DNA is TGTGCCGGCAGCTTGGCTCGACAGGTCCTGGGAAACACCATATATTTT. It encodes CAGSLARQVLGNTIYF.

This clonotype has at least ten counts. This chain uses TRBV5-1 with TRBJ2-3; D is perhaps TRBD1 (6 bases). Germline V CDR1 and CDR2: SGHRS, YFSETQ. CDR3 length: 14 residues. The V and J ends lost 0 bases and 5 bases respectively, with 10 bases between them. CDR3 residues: CASSLVQGVDTQYF. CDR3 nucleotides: TGCGCCAGCAGCTTGGTACAGGGTGTAGATACGCAGTATTTT.

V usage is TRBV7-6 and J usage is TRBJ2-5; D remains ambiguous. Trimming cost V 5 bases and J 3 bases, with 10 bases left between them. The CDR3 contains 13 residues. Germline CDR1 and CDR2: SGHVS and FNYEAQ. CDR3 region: CASSRDQEETQYF. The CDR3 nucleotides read TGTGCCAGCAGCCGCGACCAAGAAGAGACCCAGTACTTC. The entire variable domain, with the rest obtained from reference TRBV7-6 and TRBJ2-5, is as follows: GAGVSQSPRYKVTKRGQDVALRCDPISGHVSLYWYRQALGQGPEFLTYFNYEAQQDKSGLPNDRFSAERPEGSISTLTIQRTEQRDSAMYRCASSRDQEETQYFGPGTRLLVL.

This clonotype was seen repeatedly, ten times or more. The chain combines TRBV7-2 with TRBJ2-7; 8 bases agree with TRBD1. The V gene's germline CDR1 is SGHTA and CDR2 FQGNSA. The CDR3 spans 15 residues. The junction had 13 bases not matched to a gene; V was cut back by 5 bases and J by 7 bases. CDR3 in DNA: TGTGCCAGCAGCACTAGTGGCAGGGGGCTAGGTGAGCAGTACTTC. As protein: CASSTSGRGLGEQYF.

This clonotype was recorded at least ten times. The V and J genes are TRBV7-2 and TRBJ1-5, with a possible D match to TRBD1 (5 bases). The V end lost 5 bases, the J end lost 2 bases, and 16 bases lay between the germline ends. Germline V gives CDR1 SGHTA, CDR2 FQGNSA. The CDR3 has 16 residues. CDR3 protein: CASSQHGARGNQPQHF. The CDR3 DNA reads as TGTGCCAGCAGCCAGCACGGGGCGAGGGGCAATCAGCCCCAGCATTTT.

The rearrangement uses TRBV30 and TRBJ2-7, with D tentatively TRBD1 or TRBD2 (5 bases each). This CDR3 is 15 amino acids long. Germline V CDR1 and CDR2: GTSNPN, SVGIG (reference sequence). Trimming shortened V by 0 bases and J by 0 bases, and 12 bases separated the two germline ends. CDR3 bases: TGTGCCTGGAGTGTACCTGGGACCCTCTCCTACGAGCAGTACTTC. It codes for CAWSVPGTLSYEQYF.

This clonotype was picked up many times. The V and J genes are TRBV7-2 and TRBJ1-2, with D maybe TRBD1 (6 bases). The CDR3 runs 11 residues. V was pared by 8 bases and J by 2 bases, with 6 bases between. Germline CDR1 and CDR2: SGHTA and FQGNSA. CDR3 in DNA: TGTGCCAGCGGACAGAACTATGGCTACACCTTC. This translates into CASGQNYGYTF.

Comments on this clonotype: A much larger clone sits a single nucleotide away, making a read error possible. The CDR3 region is CASSLAISTGTQYF. The DNA of the CDR3 is TGTGCCAGCAGCTTAGCCATTAGCACAGGTACGCAGTATTTT. V is TRBV7-2 and J is TRBJ2-3; maybe TRBD1 (5 bases). Looked up from germline, CDR1 is SGHTA and CDR2 is FQGNSA. This CDR3 comprises 14 residues.

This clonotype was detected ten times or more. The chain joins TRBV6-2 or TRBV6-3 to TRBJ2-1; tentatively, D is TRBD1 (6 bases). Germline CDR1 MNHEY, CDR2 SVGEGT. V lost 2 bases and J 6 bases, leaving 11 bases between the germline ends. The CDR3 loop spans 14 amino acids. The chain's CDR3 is CASSYGQSSNEQFF. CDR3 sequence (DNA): TGTGCCAGCAGTTACGGACAGTCCAGCAATGAGCAGTTCTTC.

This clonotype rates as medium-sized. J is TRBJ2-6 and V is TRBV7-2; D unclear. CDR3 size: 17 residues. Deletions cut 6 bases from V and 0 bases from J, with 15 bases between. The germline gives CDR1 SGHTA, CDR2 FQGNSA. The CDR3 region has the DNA TGTGCCAGCAGATCCCAACAGCTGCTCTCTGGGGCCAACGTCCTGACTTTC. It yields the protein CASRSQQLLSGANVLTF.

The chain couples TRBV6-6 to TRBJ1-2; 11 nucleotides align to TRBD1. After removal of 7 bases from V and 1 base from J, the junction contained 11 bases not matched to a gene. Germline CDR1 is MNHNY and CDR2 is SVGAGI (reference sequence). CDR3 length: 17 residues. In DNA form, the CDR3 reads TGTGCCAGCACCACCCGGGACAGGGGGGATTTTAACTATGGCTACACCTTC. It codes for CASTTRDRGDFNYGYTF.

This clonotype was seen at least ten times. CDR3 nucleotide sequence: TGTGCCAGCAGCCCCCGTCCTATGAGCACAGATACGCAGTATTTT. As protein: CASSPRPMSTDTQYF. J is TRBJ2-3 and V is TRBV7-2; D uncertain. Germline values: CDR1 SGHTA, CDR2 FQGNSA. The CDR3 has 15 amino acids. Trimming shortened V by 5 bases and J by 0 bases, and 12 bases separated the two germline ends.

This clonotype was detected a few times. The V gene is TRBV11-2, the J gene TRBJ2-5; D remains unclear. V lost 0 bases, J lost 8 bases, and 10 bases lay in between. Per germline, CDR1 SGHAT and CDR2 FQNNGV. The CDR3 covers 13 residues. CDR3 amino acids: CASSLESQATQYF. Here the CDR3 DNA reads TGTGCCAGCAGCTTAGAGAGTCAGGCAACCCAGTACTTC.

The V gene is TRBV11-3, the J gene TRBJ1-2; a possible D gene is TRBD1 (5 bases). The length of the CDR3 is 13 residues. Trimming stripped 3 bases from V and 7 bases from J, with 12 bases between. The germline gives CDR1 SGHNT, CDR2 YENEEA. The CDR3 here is CASSLDNSGGYTF. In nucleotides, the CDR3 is TGTGCCAGCAGCTTGGACAATTCAGGTGGCTACACCTTC.

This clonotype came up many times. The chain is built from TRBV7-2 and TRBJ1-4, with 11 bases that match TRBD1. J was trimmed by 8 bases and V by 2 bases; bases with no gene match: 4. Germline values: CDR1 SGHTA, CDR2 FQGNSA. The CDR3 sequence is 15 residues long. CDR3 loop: CASSLSGTGGEKLFF. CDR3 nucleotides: TGTGCCAGCAGCTTAAGCGGGACAGGGGGGGAAAAACTGTTTTTT.

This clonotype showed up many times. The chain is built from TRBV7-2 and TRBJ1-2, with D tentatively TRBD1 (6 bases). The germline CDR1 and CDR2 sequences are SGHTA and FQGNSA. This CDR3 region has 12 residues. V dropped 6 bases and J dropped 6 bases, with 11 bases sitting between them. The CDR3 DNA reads TGTGCCAGCAGTCGGAACAGGGATGGCTACACCTTC. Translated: CASSRNRDGYTF.

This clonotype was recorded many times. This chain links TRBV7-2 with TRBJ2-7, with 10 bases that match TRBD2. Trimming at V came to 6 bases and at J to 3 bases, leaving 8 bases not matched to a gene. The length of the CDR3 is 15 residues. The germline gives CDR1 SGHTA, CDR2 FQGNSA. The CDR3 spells CASRPTSGDHYEQYF. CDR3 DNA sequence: TGTGCCAGCAGGCCAACTAGCGGGGACCACTACGAGCAGTACTTC.

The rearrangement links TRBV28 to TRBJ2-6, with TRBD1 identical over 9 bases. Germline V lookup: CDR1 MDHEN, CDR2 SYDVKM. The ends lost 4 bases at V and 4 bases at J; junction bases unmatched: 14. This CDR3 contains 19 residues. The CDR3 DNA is TGTGCCAGCAGTTCCTCATGGGGAGGGACAGGGACCGGGGCCAACGTCCTGACTTTC. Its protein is CASSSSWGGTGTGANVLTF.

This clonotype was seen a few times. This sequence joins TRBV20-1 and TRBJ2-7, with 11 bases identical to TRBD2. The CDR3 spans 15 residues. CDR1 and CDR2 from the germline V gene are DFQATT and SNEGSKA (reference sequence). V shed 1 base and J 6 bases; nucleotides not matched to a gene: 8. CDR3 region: CSARGLTSGDREQYF. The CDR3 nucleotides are TGCAGTGCTAGAGGGTTGACTAGCGGGGACCGCGAGCAGTACTTC.

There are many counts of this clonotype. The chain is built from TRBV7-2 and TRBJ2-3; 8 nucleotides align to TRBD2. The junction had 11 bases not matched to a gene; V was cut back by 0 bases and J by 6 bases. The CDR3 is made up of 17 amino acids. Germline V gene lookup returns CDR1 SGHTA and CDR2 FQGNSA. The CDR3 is CASSLAMSSGRPDTQYF. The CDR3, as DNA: TGTGCCAGCAGCTTAGCGATGTCTAGCGGGCGACCGGATACGCAGTATTTT.